Below are 19 T cell receptor gamma chains sequenced from a single sample in a study of gamma-delta T cells after stem cell transplantation. TCRdb ran CATT on the RT-PCR reads. The data contain 2,500 to 3,500 gamma-chain clones, 15% to 20% of them seen just once; the ten biggest clones take up about 3.4%. Specimen: gamma-delta T cells. The origin of the receptors is a human donor. It is not recorded whose cells these are; they may come from a transplant donor.

This clone was seen only a few times. The same CDR3 can be traced to other DNA sequences in this sample. The chain has TRGV4 and TRGJ1 or TRGJ2. The CDR3 consists of 13 residues. Germline V gene data show CDR1 as EGSTGY and CDR2 as YDSYTSSV. The J segment lost 7 bases and the V segment lost 0 bases, leaving 6 bases of the junction unmatched. CDR3 residues: CATWDGRGYKKLF. As DNA, the CDR3 is TGTGCCACCTGGGATGGGCGAGGCTATAAGAAACTCTTT.

A remark on this clone: One junction end does not reproduce the germline sequence, and a read error may be involved. The chain uses TRGV3 and TRGJP2. Germline CDR1 reads VTNTFY; CDR2 reads YDVSTARD (reference sequence). The CDR3 is 17 amino acids. CDR3 amino acids: CATWNRPRVGSDWIKTF. The CDR3 DNA reads TGTGCCACCTGGAACAGGCCGCGGGTGGGTAGTGATTGGATCAAGACGTTT.

This clone has more than one count but fewer than ten. The V call is TRGV9, the J call TRGJP. With 5 bases clipped from V and 7 bases from J, the junction kept 11 bases outside the gene matches. CDR1 and CDR2 (germline): GITISATS, ISYDGTV (reference sequence). CDR3 length equals 17 residues. The DNA of the CDR3 is TGTGCCTTGTGGGCATCCGAACACGAGTTGGGCAAAAAAATCAAGGTATTT. Encoded protein: CALWASEHELGKKIKVF.

The chain couples TRGV2 to TRGJ1 or TRGJ2. Germline trimming cut 0 bases from V and 12 bases from J; bases unmatched to any gene: 5. The CDR3 consists of 11 residues. CDR1 and CDR2 from the germline V gene are EGSNGY and YDSYNSKV. CDR3 sequence (DNA): TGTGCCACCTGGGACGGGCTGAGGAAACTCTTT. This sequence encodes CATWDGLRKLF.

Details on this clone: An end of the junction does not agree with germline; a read error may underlie this. This chain uses TRGV4 with TRGJ1 or TRGJ2. There are 12 residues in the CDR3. The germline V gene has CDR1 EGSTGY and CDR2 YDSYTSSV. CDR3 region: CATWADDYQKLF. The CDR3, as DNA: TGTGCCACCTGGGCTGATGATTATCAGAAACTCTTT.

This clone was observed a few times. This chain uses TRGV3 with TRGJP2. Trimming cost V 5 bases and J 15 bases; bases outside gene matches: 6. The CDR3 totals 10 residues. Germline-derived CDR1 and CDR2 are VTNTFY and YDVSTARD (reference sequence). Here the CDR3 reads CATWASVKTF. In DNA form, the CDR3 reads TGTGCCACCTGGGCTTCTGTCAAGACGTTT.

This clone was seen a few times. The V gene is TRGV8, the J gene TRGJP2. This CDR3 contains 14 residues. V gave up 2 bases and J gave up 3 bases; unmatched junction bases: 3. Looked up from germline, CDR1 is VENAVY and CDR2 is YDSYNSRV. Here the CDR3 reads CATWDTGSDWIKTF. CDR3 DNA sequence: TGTGCCACCTGGGATACGGGTAGTGATTGGATCAAGACGTTT.

This clone was seen only a few times. This chain joins TRGV8 and TRGJ1 or TRGJ2. The germline gives CDR1 VENAVY, CDR2 YDSYNSRV. The V segment lost 1 base and the J segment 10 bases; nucleotides outside the gene matches: 4. The length of the CDR3 is 11 residues. As DNA, the CDR3 is TGTGCCACCTGGGATAGCCTAAAGAAACTCTTT. As protein: CATWDSLKKLF.

This clone was counted a few times. The chain is built from TRGV4 and TRGJ1 or TRGJ2. Trimming cost V 0 bases and J 3 bases; bases outside gene matches: 14. This CDR3 is 17 amino acids long. Per germline, CDR1 EGSTGY and CDR2 YDSYTSSV. DNA of the CDR3: TGTGCCACCTGGGATGGGTTGGGTCGGATGACTTATTATAAGAAACTCTTT. Amino acids: CATWDGLGRMTYYKKLF.

The table lists this clone with a few counts. The chain links TRGV8 to TRGJ1 or TRGJ2. The CDR3 has 12 residues. Germline V lookup: CDR1 VENAVY, CDR2 YDSYNSRV. J was trimmed by 3 bases and V by 5 bases; bases with no gene match: 4. The CDR3 nucleotides are TGTGCCACCTGGGTCCCTTATTATAAGAAACTCTTT. It is translated as CATWVPYYKKLF.

The rearrangement uses TRGV4 and TRGJ1 or TRGJ2. Germline values: CDR1 EGSTGY, CDR2 YDSYTSSV. The CDR3 length is 14 residues. V lost 4 bases and J lost 0; bases outside the gene matches: 6. CDR3 DNA: TGTGCCACCTGGGAGTCGTCGAATTATTATAAGAAACTCTTT. Residues: CATWESSNYYKKLF.

The rearrangement uses TRGV4 and TRGJ1 or TRGJ2. V was clipped by 6 bases and J by 8 bases; unmatched bases: 7. The germline CDR1 and CDR2 sequences are EGSTGY and YDSYTSSV. There are 11 residues in the CDR3. The CDR3 nucleotides are TGTGCCACCTGGAACCCTAATAAGAAACTCTTT. It encodes CATWNPNKKLF.

With regard to this clone: Germline and junction disagree at one end, which may indicate a read error. The chain uses TRGV2 and TRGJ1 or TRGJ2. CDR1 and CDR2 from the germline V gene are EGSNGY and YDSYNSKV. The CDR3 is 12 amino acids. This CDR3 reads CATGESRNKKLF. Written as DNA, the CDR3 is TGTGCCACCGGGGAGAGTAGGAATAAGAAACTCTTT.

This clone was counted only a few times. The chain links TRGV2 to TRGJP2. The CDR3 extends over 16 amino acids. The junction had 10 bases not matched to a gene; V was cut back by 3 bases and J by 3 bases. Germline-derived CDR1 and CDR2 are EGSNGY and YDSYNSKV. The CDR3, as DNA: TGTGCCACCTGGGACAGGCTTTCAGGTAGTGATTGGATCAAGACGTTT. Amino acids: CATWDRLSGSDWIKTF.

Comment on this clone: This sample includes further DNA sequences coding for the same CDR3. The chain has TRGV4 and TRGJ1 or TRGJ2. The CDR3 loop spans 13 amino acids. V was pared by 0 bases and J by 5 bases, with 4 bases of the junction left unmatched. CDR1 and CDR2 (germline): EGSTGY, YDSYTSSV. CDR3 residues: CATWDGPHYKKLF. In DNA, the CDR3 is TGTGCCACCTGGGATGGGCCGCATTATAAGAAACTCTTT.

This clone came up once. This sequence joins TRGV2 and TRGJ1 or TRGJ2. The germline V gene encodes CDR1 EGSNGY and CDR2 YDSYNSKV. The V and J ends lost 1 base and 12 bases, in that order; junction bases with no gene match: 12. The CDR3 is 13 residues long. The CDR3 loop is CATWDGTTVRKLF. The CDR3 bases are TGTGCCACCTGGGACGGTACTACCGTAAGGAAACTCTTT.

This clone qualifies as large. The chain combines TRGV2 with TRGJ1 or TRGJ2. This CDR3 contains 11 residues. V shed 5 bases and J 3 bases; nucleotides not matched to a gene: 1. Germline V CDR1 and CDR2: EGSNGY, YDSYNSKV. CDR3 bases: TGTGCCACCTGGGGTTATTATAAGAAACTCTTT. It encodes CATWGYYKKLF.

Turning to this clone: An end of the junction differs from the germline gene, which may be a read error. The same CDR3 is also encoded by other DNA sequences in this sample. The V call is TRGV3, the J call TRGJ1 or TRGJ2. This CDR3 contains 13 residues. Germline CDR1 reads VTNTFY; CDR2 reads YDVSTARD (reference sequence). This chain's CDR3 is CATWDSPYYKKLF. In DNA form, the CDR3 reads TGTGCCACCTGGGACAGCCCGTATTATAAGAAACTCTTC.

This clone was counted a few times. The V call is TRGV9, the J call TRGJ1 or TRGJ2. Trimming removed 2 bases from V and 3 bases from J; junction bases left unmatched: 7. Germline lookup yields CDR1 GITISATS and CDR2 ISYDGTV (reference sequence). CDR3 size: 14 residues. The CDR3 protein is CALWEENSYYKKLF. The CDR3 DNA sequence: TGTGCCTTGTGGGAGGAAAACAGTTATTATAAGAAACTCTTT.